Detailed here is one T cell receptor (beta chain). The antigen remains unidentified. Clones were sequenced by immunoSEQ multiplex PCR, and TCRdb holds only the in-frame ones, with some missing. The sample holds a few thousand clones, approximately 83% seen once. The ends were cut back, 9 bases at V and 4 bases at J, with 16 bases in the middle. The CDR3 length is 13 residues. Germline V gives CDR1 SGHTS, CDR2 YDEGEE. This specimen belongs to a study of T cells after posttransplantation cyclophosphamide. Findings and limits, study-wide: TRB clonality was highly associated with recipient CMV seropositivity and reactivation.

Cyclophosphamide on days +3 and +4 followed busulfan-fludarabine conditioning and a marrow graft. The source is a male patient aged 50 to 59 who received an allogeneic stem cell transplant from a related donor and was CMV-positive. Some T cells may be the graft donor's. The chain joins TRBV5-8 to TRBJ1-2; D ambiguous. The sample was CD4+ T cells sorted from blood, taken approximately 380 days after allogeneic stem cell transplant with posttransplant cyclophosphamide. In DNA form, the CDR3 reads TGTGCCACCGCGGGGTGGCGTTCCTATGGCTACACCTTC. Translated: CATAGWRSYGYTF. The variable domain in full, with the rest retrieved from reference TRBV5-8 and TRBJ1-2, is EAGVTQSPTHLIKTRGQQATLRCSPISGHTSVYWYQQALGLGLQFLLWYDEGEERNRGNFPPRFSGRQFPNYSSELNVNALELEDSALYLCATAGWRSYGYTFGSGTRLTVV.